This T cell receptor beta chain is from a study of blood T cell repertoires in COVID-19. Study-level background: PBMCs, B-cell-depleted T cells, or T cells provided the cDNA or gDNA that made up the material.

Profiled with immunoSEQ multiplex PCR; TCRdb holds only in-frame clones, not every one. This table has approximately 220,000 clones, around 86% appearing once. Trimming removed 3 bases at V and 3 bases at J, with 12 bases between. CDR3 size: 15 residues. Looked up from germline, CDR1 is LNHDA and CDR2 is SQIVND (reference sequence). The rearrangement links TRBV19 to TRBJ1-5; possibly TRBD1 for D (6 bases). The TCR sequence derives from a man in his forties or fifties with acute or convalescent COVID-19. The source material was peripheral blood. In nucleotides, the CDR3 is TGTGCCAGTAGTATTTCCGGGACACTCAATCAGCCCCAGCATTTT. This encodes CASSISGTLNQPQHF.